The 22 T cell receptor beta chains listed next were all sequenced from one sample in a study of blood T cells in healthy people across ages. Through a sample-barcoded 5' primer and a J-beta primer mix, a second PCR was run for about 6 to 11 cycles. TCRdb ran MiXCR on the 5' RACE reads and lists one entry per CDR3 protein. Of 450,000 to 700,000 distinct CDR3 sequences listed, 27% are singletons. The specimen was blood. These TCRs come from a woman in her 70s in good health.

This clonotype was counted a few times. This rearrangement joins TRBV4-1 to TRBJ2-1, with D possibly matching TRBD2 (5 bases). CDR1 and CDR2 from the germline V gene are MGHRA and YSYEKL. Trimming removed 2 bases from V and 0 bases from J, with 11 bases in between. The CDR3 is 16 residues long. Here the CDR3 DNA reads TGCGCCAGCAGCCAAACAAGCGGCTACTCCTACAATGAGCAGTTCTTC. This codes for CASSQTSGYSYNEQFF.

The rearrangement joins TRBV7-2 to TRBJ2-7, with D possibly being TRBD1 (5 bases). The V gene lost 6 bases and the J gene lost 2 bases, with 26 bases spanning the gap. The CDR3 spans 18 residues. Germline V CDR1 and CDR2: SGHTA, FQGNSA. CDR3 region: CASSLLGVGQGAAYEQYF. As DNA, the CDR3 is TGTGCCAGCAGTTTACTGGGCGTAGGGCAAGGGGCGGCCTACGAGCAGTACTTC.

The table lists this clonotype with a few counts. V gene TRBV18 combines with J gene TRBJ2-6; no clear D gene. Germline CDR1 is KGHSH and CDR2 is LQKENI. The CDR3 extends over 16 amino acids. With 2 bases removed from V and 1 base from J, the gap between germline ends came to 9 bases. CDR3 loop: CASSPIFESGANVLTF. The CDR3 DNA follows: TGTGCCAGCTCACCAATCTTTGAGTCTGGGGCCAACGTCCTGACTTTC.

This chain connects TRBV5-1 to TRBJ2-5, with D tentatively TRBD1 (6 bases). The end of the DNA is better explained by TRBJ2-7, so the J call may be wrong. This CDR3 contains 15 residues. Germline CDR1 reads SGHRS; CDR2 reads YFSETQ. This CDR3 reads CASSEGTFQTYEQYF. The CDR3 bases are TGCGCCAGCAGCGAGGGGACATTCCAAACCTACGAGCAGTACTTC.

A few counts support this clonotype. This chain connects TRBV5-1 to TRBJ2-5; D is undetermined. Trimming took off 0 bases at V and 4 bases at J, with 13 bases between the two ends. Looked up from germline, CDR1 is SGHRS and CDR2 is YFSETQ. This CDR3 has 15 residues. DNA of the CDR3: TGCGCCAGCAGCTTGGGATCAGCCCCGAGAGAGACCCAGTACTTC. Translating gives CASSLGSAPRETQYF.

The chain combines TRBV9 with TRBJ1-2, with 7 bases aligning to TRBD1. Germline V gene sequence: CDR1 SGDLS, CDR2 YYNGEE. The CDR3 is 15 amino acids. V lost 4 bases, J lost 0 bases, and 6 bases stayed unmatched. The CDR3 reads CASSPGDSSNYGYTF. DNA for the CDR3: TGTGCCAGCAGCCCAGGGGACAGTTCTAACTATGGCTACACCTTC.

The J gene is TRBJ2-4, the V gene TRBV29-1; tentatively, D is TRBD2 (6 bases). The ends were cut back, 4 bases at V and 6 bases at J, with 16 bases in the middle. Per germline, CDR1 SQVTM and CDR2 ANQGSEA. The CDR3 length is 14 residues. In DNA form, the CDR3 reads TGCAGCGTTGCGGGGACTCGCGAAGGAAACATTCAGTACTTC. As protein: CSVAGTREGNIQYF.

This rearrangement joins TRBV12-3 or TRBV12-4 to TRBJ2-7; weak D call: TRBD1 (6 bases). This CDR3 has 13 residues. V was pared by 3 bases and J by 6 bases, with 12 bases between. The CDR3 DNA follows: TGTGCCAGCAGTTTCGACAGGTTTCGCGAGCAGTACTTC. It specifies CASSFDRFREQYF.

The V call is TRBV7-2, the J call TRBJ2-1, with D perhaps matching TRBD2 (6 bases). The CDR3 totals 15 residues. Germline assignment: CDR1 SGHTA and CDR2 FQGNSA. V was shortened by 3 bases and J by 0 bases, with 9 bases between the two germline ends. Here the CDR3 DNA reads TGTGCCAGCAGCTTCGGGGGTCGCTCCTACAATGAGCAGTTCTTC. Amino acid sequence: CASSFGGRSYNEQFF.

This clonotype was counted between two and nine times. The V call is TRBV5-1, the J call TRBJ1-3; unclear D gene. V lost 0 bases and J 3 bases, leaving 10 bases between the germline ends. The CDR3 is 15 amino acids. Germline CDR1 reads SGHRS; CDR2 reads YFSETQ. This chain's CDR3 is CASSLGTNLGNTIYF. The CDR3 DNA reads as TGCGCCAGCAGCTTGGGGACCAATCTTGGAAACACCATATATTTT.

This clonotype was detected a few times. This rearrangement joins TRBV5-5 to TRBJ1-4; D remains unclear. Germline loops: CDR1 SGHKS, CDR2 YYEKEE (reference sequence). The germline V and J ends were trimmed by 1 base and 7 bases, with 11 bases remaining between them. The CDR3 is made up of 14 amino acids. For the CDR3, the DNA is TGTGCCAGCAGCTTGTTGAGGGAAGGTGAAAAACTGTTTTTT. Protein sequence: CASSLLREGEKLFF.

The gene calls are TRBV3-1 and TRBJ2-1; perhaps TRBD2 as D (7 bases). V gave up 1 base and J gave up 10 bases, with 14 bases separating them. The CDR3 has 14 residues. Germline loops: CDR1 LGHDT, CDR2 YNNKEL (reference sequence). The DNA for the CDR3 is TGTGCCAGCAGCCAAGGCCGGGGGGCAGGGGAGCAGTTCTTC. This gives the protein CASSQGRGAGEQFF.

V gene TRBV2 combines with J gene TRBJ2-1; D ambiguous. Germline CDR1 is SNHLY and CDR2 is FYNNEI. This CDR3 is 13 amino acids long. The V gene lost 6 bases and the J gene lost 7 bases, with 13 bases spanning the gap. CDR3 nucleotide sequence: TGTGCCAGCAGCTCCGGGCCCGAAAATGAGCAGTTCTTC. Translation gives CASSSGPENEQFF.

There are a few counts of this clonotype. The V and J genes are TRBV7-2 and TRBJ2-2, with 7 bases identical to TRBD1. The CDR3 loop spans 17 amino acids. CDR1 is SGHTA, CDR2 FQGNSA, per germline. The trim removed 0 bases at V and 2 bases at J, leaving 6 bases unmatched. CDR3 in amino acids: CASSLAHHRGNTGELFF. CDR3 in DNA: TGTGCCAGCAGCTTAGCGCACCACAGGGGTAACACCGGGGAGCTGTTTTTT. The variable domain in full, completed from reference TRBV7-2 and TRBJ2-2, reads GAGVSQSPSNKVTEKGKDVELRCDPISGHTALYWYRQSLGQGLEFLIYFQGNSAPDKSGLPSDRFSAERTGGSVSTLTIQRTQQEDSAVYLCASSLAHHRGNTGELFFGEGSRLTVL.

This chain links TRBV20-1 with TRBJ1-5; D uncertain. This CDR3 is built from 13 residues. V gave up 3 bases and J gave up 8 bases, with 14 bases separating them. CDR1 and CDR2 from the germline V gene are DFQATT and SNEGSKA (reference sequence). Here the CDR3 reads CSASRTAAEPQHF. CDR3 in DNA: TGCAGTGCTAGTAGGACTGCGGCGGAGCCCCAGCATTTT.

This clonotype was seen only a few times. This chain uses TRBV9 with TRBJ2-2; D tentatively fits TRBD1 or TRBD2 (5 bases each). The CDR3 covers 15 residues. Germline-derived CDR1 and CDR2 are SGDLS and YYNGEE. Trimming took 5 bases from V and 0 from J, leaving 11 bases between them. CDR3 bases: TGTGCCAGCAGAGAGGGGCAAACGAACACCGGGGAGCTGTTTTTT. Its translation is CASREGQTNTGELFF. The whole variable domain, filled in from reference TRBV9 and TRBJ2-2, reads DSGVTQTPKHLITATGQRVTLRCSPRSGDLSVYWYQQSLDQGLQFLIQYYNGEERAKGNILERFSAQQFPDLHSELNLSSLELGDSALYFCASREGQTNTGELFFGEGSRLTVL.

This clonotype was seen once. The rearrangement uses TRBV4-2 and TRBJ2-3; D is ambiguous. The CDR3 covers 13 residues. Trimming took 0 bases from V and 4 from J, leaving 5 bases between them. Germline V gene lookup returns CDR1 LGHNA and CDR2 YNFKEQ. For the CDR3, the DNA is TGTGCCAGCAGCCAAGAAAGTCCAGATACGCAGTATTTT. It codes for CASSQESPDTQYF.

A few counts support this clonotype. The V call is TRBV4-2, the J call TRBJ2-7; perhaps D is TRBD1 or TRBD2 (5 bases each). The germline CDR1 and CDR2 sequences are LGHNA and YNFKEQ. V was cut by 0 bases and J by 0 bases, with 12 bases left in between. The CDR3 is 16 residues long. The CDR3 protein is CASSQERGGPSYEQYF. The CDR3 DNA reads as TGTGCCAGCAGCCAAGAAAGGGGCGGGCCCTCCTACGAGCAGTACTTC.

This clonotype was seen more than once but under ten times. The chain links TRBV20-1 to TRBJ1-2, with D possibly matching TRBD1 (6 bases). Trimming cost V 3 bases and J 4 bases, with 12 bases left between them. This CDR3 spans 13 amino acids. Germline CDR1 is DFQATT and CDR2 is SNEGSKA (reference sequence). In DNA form, the CDR3 reads TGCAGTGCTAGGTTGGGGGGGGCCTATGGCTACACCTTC. Residues: CSARLGGAYGYTF.

Comment on this clonotype: One junction end does not reproduce the germline sequence, and a read error may be involved. V usage is TRBV20-1 and J usage is TRBJ2-4; TRBD1 aligns across 8 bases. The CDR3 loop spans 17 amino acids. In germline, CDR1 is DFQATT, CDR2 SNEGSKA (reference sequence). In DNA, the CDR3 is TGCAGTGCTGGAGAGCAGGGGGCTAGGCTCGTCAAAAACATTCAGTACTTC. It yields the protein CSAGEQGARLVKNIQYF.

This clonotype occurred a few times. The V gene is TRBV20-1, the J gene TRBJ1-2, with D possibly being TRBD1 (5 bases). Germline CDR1 is DFQATT and CDR2 is SNEGSKA (reference sequence). The CDR3 is made up of 12 amino acids. The V end was cut by 6 bases, the J end by 5 bases, with 13 bases between. The CDR3 reads CSASETAYGYTF. The CDR3 coding sequence is TGCAGTGCCTCCGAGACAGCGTATGGCTACACCTTC.

The chain links TRBV11-1 to TRBJ1-1; TRBD1 might be the D (5 bases). The CDR3 totals 14 residues. Deletions cut 5 bases from V and 11 bases from J, with 21 bases between. Per germline, CDR1 SGHAT and CDR2 FQDESV (reference sequence). CDR3 in DNA: TGTGCCAGCAGCGCGTCTGGGACGGTCCTTCGGGCTTTCTTT. It codes for CASSASGTVLRAFF.